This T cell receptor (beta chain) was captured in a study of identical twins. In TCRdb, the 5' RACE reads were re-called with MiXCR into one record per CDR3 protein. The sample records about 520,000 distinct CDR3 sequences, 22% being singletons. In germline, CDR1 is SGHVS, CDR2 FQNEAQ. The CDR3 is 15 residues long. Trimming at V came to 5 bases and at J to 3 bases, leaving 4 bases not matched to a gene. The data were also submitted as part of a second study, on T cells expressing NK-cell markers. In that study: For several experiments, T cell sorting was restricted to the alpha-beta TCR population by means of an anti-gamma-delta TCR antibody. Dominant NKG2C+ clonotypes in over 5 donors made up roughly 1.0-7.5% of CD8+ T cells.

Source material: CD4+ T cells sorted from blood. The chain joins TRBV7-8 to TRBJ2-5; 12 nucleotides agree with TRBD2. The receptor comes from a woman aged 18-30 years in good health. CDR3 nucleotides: TGTGCCAGCAGCCATCTAGCGGGAGGGGAAGAGACCCAGTACTTC. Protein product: CASSHLAGGEETQYF.